The 21 T cell receptor beta chains presented below share a single source sample, sequenced in a study of OX40 agonist ivuxolimab in advanced cancers. The protocol was immunoSEQ multiplex PCR, while the TCRdb copy is restricted to in-frame clones and leaves out a portion. The table shows about 18,000 clones, with roughly 85% occurring only once. The sequencing used CD4+ or CD8+ T cells sorted from blood, collected in a trial of the OX40 agonist ivuxolimab. Receptors originate from an adult with an advanced solid tumor such as melanoma, head and neck, liver or kidney cancer.

This sequence joins TRBV30 and TRBJ2-7; D is unresolved. CDR1 GTSNPN and CDR2 SVGIG come from the germline V gene (reference sequence). There are 10 residues in the CDR3. The V end was cut by 6 bases, the J end by 6 bases, with 9 bases between. CDR3 nucleotide sequence: TGTGCCTGTGCTAGTCCCGAGCAGTACTTC. It translates to CACASPEQYF.

V usage is TRBV27 and J usage is TRBJ1-6, with 8 positions matching TRBD1. After removal of 7 bases from V and 8 bases from J, the junction contained 10 bases not matched to a gene. The CDR3 sequence is 15 residues long. Germline loops: CDR1 MNHEY, CDR2 SMNVEV (reference sequence). The CDR3 sequence is CASNPRDRKDSPLHF. Here the CDR3 DNA reads TGTGCCAGCAATCCGAGGGACAGGAAGGATTCACCCCTCCACTTT.

The chain uses TRBV5-1 and TRBJ1-4, with 8 bases identical to TRBD1. Germline V lookup: CDR1 SGHRS, CDR2 YFSETQ. V lost 2 bases, J lost 4 bases, and 7 bases stayed unmatched. The CDR3 loop spans 16 amino acids. Here the CDR3 DNA reads TGCGCCAGCAGCTTCGCGGGGACAGGCCTTAATGAAAAACTGTTTTTT. Protein: CASSFAGTGLNEKLFF. Based on the CDR3 plus reference TRBV5-1 and TRBJ1-4, the full variable domain is KAGVTQTPRYLIKTRGQQVTLSCSPISGHRSVSWYQQTPGQGLQFLFEYFSETQRNKGNFPGRFSGRQFSNSRSEMNVSTLELGDSALYLCASSFAGTGLNEKLFFGSGTQLSVL.

This clone is classed as medium-sized. The J gene is TRBJ2-7, the V gene TRBV29-1, with TRBD1 matching 11 bases. V lost 1 base, J lost 4 bases, and 3 bases stayed unmatched. The germline gives CDR1 SQVTM, CDR2 ANQGSEA. The CDR3 length is 14 residues. The CDR3 sequence is CSVEVGDRGYEQYF. The CDR3 nucleotides read TGCAGCGTTGAAGTGGGGGACAGGGGGTACGAGCAGTACTTC.

The V gene is TRBV7-6, the J gene TRBJ1-5; D unclear. The CDR3 runs 13 residues. V lost 7 bases and J 6 bases, leaving 13 bases between the germline ends. Germline CDR1 reads SGHVS; CDR2 reads FNYEAQ. Here the CDR3 reads CASTEGAGQPQHF. CDR3 DNA sequence: TGTGCCAGCACCGAGGGTGCCGGTCAGCCCCAGCATTTT.

The rearrangement joins TRBV4-1 to TRBJ1-1; weak D call: TRBD1 (6 bases). The V and J ends lost 5 bases and 7 bases respectively, with 17 bases between them. This CDR3 region has 14 residues. Germline CDR1 reads MGHRA; CDR2 reads YSYEKL. Here the CDR3 reads CASSRAGGGDEAFF. The DNA of the CDR3 is TGCGCCAGCAGCAGGGCCGGGGGCGGCGATGAAGCTTTCTTT.

The rearrangement links TRBV7-8 to TRBJ2-1, with TRBD2 identical over 11 bases. CDR3 size: 15 residues. Trimming removed 5 bases from V and 4 bases from J; junction bases left unmatched: 4. Looked up from germline, CDR1 is SGHVS and CDR2 is FQNEAQ. The CDR3 spells CASSTTSGTYNEQFF. The DNA of the CDR3 is TGTGCCAGCAGCACGACTAGCGGGACTTACAATGAGCAGTTCTTC.

The genes are TRBV21-1 and TRBJ2-3; the listed D gene, TRBD2, was not tested against the DNA. TRBV21-1 is deemed a pseudogene. This CDR3 is 22 amino acids long. The CDR3 DNA reads TGTGCCAGCAGCAAATCCCACCCAGGATTAGCGGGAGGGGGGCTTAGCACAGATACGCAGTATTTT. Protein: CASSKSHPGLAGGGLSTDTQYF.

This clone was seen a few times. The chain has TRBV2 and TRBJ2-7; D gene unclear. The CDR3 contains 12 residues. From germline, CDR1 is SNHLY and CDR2 FYNNEI. V dropped 6 bases and J dropped 1 base, with 7 bases sitting between them. For the CDR3, the DNA is TGTGCCAGCAGGGCAGGTTCCTACGAGCAGTACTTC. It yields the protein CASRAGSYEQYF.

By share, this clone counts as large. The chain uses TRBV6-5 and TRBJ2-7; perhaps TRBD2 as D (6 bases). Trimming took off 0 bases at V and 5 bases at J, with 14 bases between the two ends. Germline CDR1 and CDR2: MNHEY and SVGAGI. This CDR3 region has 15 residues. CDR3 bases: TGTGCCAGCAGTTACTCTGTCGGGGGTCTTGACGAGCAGTACTTC. Its translation is CASSYSVGGLDEQYF.

Regarding this clone: One junction end does not reproduce the germline sequence, and a read error may be involved. The CDR3 DNA reads TGCAGCGTTCAAGACGGCGGATACACTGAAGCTTTCTTT. Its translation is CSVQDGGYTEAFF. This chain links TRBV29-1 with TRBJ1-1; unclear D gene. Germline V gives CDR1 SQVTM, CDR2 ANQGSEA. The CDR3 totals 13 residues.

V is TRBV5-6 and J is TRBJ2-5; the D is unclear. The V gene lost 2 bases and the J gene lost 4 bases, with 9 bases spanning the gap. Germline V gene data show CDR1 as SGHDT and CDR2 as YYEEEE. This CDR3 comprises 13 residues. CDR3 sequence reads: CASSFNSLETQYF. CDR3 sequence (DNA): TGTGCCAGCAGCTTTAACAGCCTAGAGACCCAGTACTTC.

CDR3 sequence: CASSPSPSYNEQFF. For the CDR3, the DNA is TGTGCCAGCAGCCCCAGTCCATCCTACAATGAGCAGTTCTTC. The chain is built from TRBV2 and TRBJ2-1; no clear D gene. The V and J ends lost 6 bases and 1 base respectively, with 10 bases between them. Germline CDR1 is SNHLY and CDR2 is FYNNEI. The CDR3 extends over 14 amino acids.

The gene calls are TRBV29-1 and TRBJ2-3; D is uncertain. Deletions cut 3 bases from V and 3 bases from J, with 10 bases between. CDR3 length equals 13 residues. The germline V gene encodes CDR1 SQVTM and CDR2 ANQGSEA. The CDR3 nucleotides are TGCAGCGTTGACCGCCCAGGTACAGATACGCAGTATTTT. It yields the protein CSVDRPGTDTQYF.

The rearrangement links TRBV15 to TRBJ1-1, with D unclear. The germline gives CDR1 LNHNV, CDR2 YYDKDF (reference sequence). Trimming shortened V by 3 bases and J by 7 bases, and 21 bases separated the two germline ends. This CDR3 spans 16 amino acids. CDR3 coding DNA: TGTGCCACCAGCAGGGCTTGGACTGCGGAACAGAATGAAGCTTTCTTT. Translation gives CATSRAWTAEQNEAFF.

The V gene is TRBV7-6, the J gene TRBJ2-1, with TRBD2 matching over 9 bases. Germline-derived CDR1 and CDR2 are SGHVS and FNYEAQ. J gave up 8 bases and V 4 bases, and 9 bases lay outside the gene matches. CDR3 length equals 15 residues. The CDR3 DNA follows: TGTGCCAGCAGCTCTACGGGACTAGCCTTGGATGAGCAGTTCTTC. Translation: CASSSTGLALDEQFF.

This clone was counted a few times. The gene calls are TRBV30 and TRBJ1-1; possibly TRBD1 for D (6 bases). The CDR3 is 14 amino acids. Per germline, CDR1 GTSNPN and CDR2 SVGIG (reference sequence). Trimming removed 6 bases at V and 0 bases at J, with 14 bases between. CDR3 coding DNA: TGTGCCTGCCGCGGGACACCCATGAACACTGAAGCTTTCTTT. As protein: CACRGTPMNTEAFF.

The CDR3 DNA sequence: TGTGCCAGCAGCCTAGCGGGGGTGTCAGATACGCAGTATTTT. Translating gives CASSLAGVSDTQYF. The gene calls are TRBV9 and TRBJ2-3; 10 bases align to TRBD2. After removal of 4 bases from V and 4 bases from J, the junction contained 3 bases not matched to a gene. In germline, CDR1 is SGDLS, CDR2 YYNGEE. The CDR3 contains 14 residues.

The genes are TRBV15 and TRBJ2-1; D is possibly TRBD1 or TRBD2 (5 bases each). The ends were cut back, 1 base at V and 5 bases at J, with 9 bases in the middle. CDR1 is LNHNV and CDR2 is YYDKDF in the germline V gene (reference sequence). CDR3 length: 14 residues. The CDR3 nucleotides read TGTGCCACCAGCAGAGCAGGGACCCACAATGAGCAGTTCTTC. Translation gives CATSRAGTHNEQFF.

V usage is TRBV27 and J usage is TRBJ1-2; 7 bases are shared with TRBD1. V shed 1 base, J shed 6 bases, and the junction held 5 bases outside the gene matches. The germline V gene encodes CDR1 MNHEY and CDR2 SMNVEV (reference sequence). The CDR3 length is 14 residues. CDR3 sequence (DNA): TGTGCCAGCAGTTTATTCGGGACAGTGGATGGCTACACCTTC. Residues: CASSLFGTVDGYTF.

The gene calls are TRBV5-1 and TRBJ2-5; weak D call: TRBD1 (6 bases). The CDR3 length is 12 residues. Trimming took 7 bases from V and 3 from J, leaving 10 bases between them. The germline V gene has CDR1 SGHRS and CDR2 YFSETQ. Here the CDR3 reads CASGAGEETQYF. CDR3 nucleotide sequence: TGCGCCAGCGGCGCAGGGGAAGAGACCCAGTACTTC.